These 24 T cell receptor beta chains came from one sample sequenced in a study of T cell responses to AZD1222 COVID-19 vaccine. Profiled with immunoSEQ multiplex PCR; TCRdb holds only in-frame clones, not every one. The data show around 180,000 clones, 94% seen once. This specimen was peripheral blood, taken 28 days after the second AZD1222 dose. Receptor source: an adult who received the AZD1222 COVID-19 vaccine.

The chain has TRBV10-3 and TRBJ1-6; 7 bases align to TRBD1. Germline CDR1 ENHRY, CDR2 SYGVKD. V gave up 5 bases and J gave up 10 bases; unmatched junction bases: 11. CDR3 length: 15 amino acids. CDR3 sequence reads: CAISPDRTRGSPLHF. The CDR3 DNA sequence: TGTGCCATCAGTCCGGACAGGACGAGAGGGTCACCCCTCCACTTT.

The chain recombines TRBV30 with TRBJ1-3, with D hard to call. The CDR3 loop spans 13 amino acids. V was cut by 0 bases and J by 3 bases, with 6 bases left in between. The V gene's germline CDR1 is GTSNPN and CDR2 SVGIG (reference sequence). DNA for the CDR3: TGTGCCTGGAGTGTTAGCCGTGGAAACACCATATATTTT. Its translation: CAWSVSRGNTIYF.

The gene calls are TRBV11-2 and TRBJ1-4, with D unclear. Trimming cost V 6 bases and J 8 bases, with 7 bases left between them. Germline V CDR1 and CDR2: SGHAT, FQNNGV. The CDR3 covers 11 residues. The CDR3 sequence: CASSQWEKLFF. The CDR3 DNA reads as TGTGCCAGCAGTCAGTGGGAAAAACTGTTTTTT.

This chain joins TRBV4-2 and TRBJ1-3, with D perhaps matching TRBD1 (5 bases). Germline V gene lookup returns CDR1 LGHNA and CDR2 YNFKEQ. Trimming cost V 8 bases and J 1 base, with 21 bases left between them. CDR3 length equals 17 residues. The CDR3 reads CASGKDPGRFSGNTIYF. The DNA of the CDR3 is TGTGCCAGCGGAAAGGACCCGGGGCGTTTTTCTGGAAACACCATATATTTT.

V is TRBV27 and J is TRBJ1-2, with 9 bases that match TRBD1. The V segment lost 6 bases and the J segment 4 bases; nucleotides outside the gene matches: 0. The CDR3 has 12 amino acids. CDR1 and CDR2 from the germline V gene are MNHEY and SMNVEV (reference sequence). In DNA form, the CDR3 reads TGTGCCAGCAGGGACAGGGGCTATGGCTACACCTTC. Its translation is CASRDRGYGYTF.

The genes are TRBV12-5 and TRBJ1-2; D is possibly TRBD1 (5 bases). This CDR3 has 15 residues. Looked up from germline, CDR1 is LGHNT and CDR2 is FRNRAP. V was cut by 1 base and J by 7 bases, with 16 bases left in between. CDR3: CASGLAGTFFLGYTF. The CDR3 nucleotides are TGTGCTAGTGGTTTGGCAGGGACTTTCTTTCTTGGCTACACCTTC.

The genes are TRBV21-1 and TRBJ1-2; no DNA check was done on the table's D call, TRBD1. TRBV21-1 is a pseudogene locus. The CDR3 spans 14 residues. CDR3 DNA sequence: TGTGCCAGCAGGCGGAAGCAGGGTTTCTATGGCTACACCTTC. Amino acids: CASRRKQGFYGYTF.

V and J are TRBV9 and TRBJ2-5, with 8 positions matching TRBD2. The germline V gene has CDR1 SGDLS and CDR2 YYNGEE. The CDR3 has 15 residues. Trimming at V came to 4 bases and at J to 5 bases, leaving 10 bases not matched to a gene. The CDR3 region is CASSPTSGSGETQYF. The DNA of the CDR3 is TGTGCCAGCAGCCCAACAAGCGGGAGCGGGGAGACCCAGTACTTC.

The rearrangement joins TRBV6-5 to TRBJ1-5; D gene uncertain. CDR1 is MNHEY, CDR2 SVGAGI, per germline. Trimming removed 4 bases from V and 4 bases from J, with 5 bases in between. CDR3 size: 12 residues. The CDR3 DNA is TGTGCCAGCAGTTCAGAAAATCAGCCCCAGCATTTT. This codes for CASSSENQPQHF.

The chain links TRBV11-2 to TRBJ2-1; 8 bases map to TRBD2. This CDR3 spans 14 amino acids. The J segment lost 4 bases and the V segment lost 5 bases, leaving 4 bases of the junction unmatched. Germline-derived CDR1 and CDR2 are SGHAT and FQNNGV. CDR3 DNA: TGTGCCAGCAGCCCGCGGGGGGTATACAATGAGCAGTTCTTC. Amino acids: CASSPRGVYNEQFF.

The chain uses TRBV4-2 and TRBJ1-6; no clear D gene. Trimming cost V 0 bases and J 0 bases, with 12 bases left between them. Germline CDR1 LGHNA, CDR2 YNFKEQ. The CDR3 totals 18 residues. The CDR3 DNA sequence: TGTGCCAGCAGCCAAGATAGAACAGAGAACTCCTATAATTCACCCCTCCACTTT. Translation gives CASSQDRTENSYNSPLHF.

V usage is TRBV4-1 and J usage is TRBJ1-1; no reliable D call. The CDR3 extends over 16 amino acids. The V gene lost 0 bases and the J gene lost 5 bases, with 16 bases spanning the gap. The germline V gene encodes CDR1 MGHRA and CDR2 YSYEKL. This CDR3 is CASSQDHSFIGTEAFF. The CDR3 DNA reads TGCGCCAGCAGCCAAGATCACTCATTTATCGGGACTGAAGCTTTCTTT.

The V gene is TRBV5-1, the J gene TRBJ1-4, with 11 bases lining up with TRBD1. V lost 0 bases and J lost 8; bases outside the gene matches: 3. This CDR3 comprises 15 residues. The germline CDR1 and CDR2 sequences are SGHRS and YFSETQ. The CDR3 region has the DNA TGCGCCAGCAGCTTGGCTGGGACAGGGGGGGAAAAACTGTTTTTT. Translating it yields CASSLAGTGGEKLFF.

This chain connects TRBV4-1 to TRBJ2-2, with D perhaps TRBD2 (6 bases). Germline loops: CDR1 MGHRA, CDR2 YSYEKL. V was shortened by 2 bases and J by 4 bases, with 14 bases between the two germline ends. This CDR3 has 16 residues. CDR3 sequence: CASSQFGTLSTGELFF. In nucleotides, the CDR3 is TGCGCCAGCAGCCAATTTGGGACTTTATCCACCGGGGAGCTGTTTTTT.

V gene TRBV12-3 or TRBV12-4 combines with J gene TRBJ1-1; no clear D gene. Trimming took off 0 bases at V and 1 base at J, with 3 bases between the two ends. The CDR3 sequence is 13 residues long. CDR3 nucleotides: TGTGCCAGCAGTTTAGCGTCGAACACTGAAGCTTTCTTT. Translated: CASSLASNTEAFF.

V gene TRBV7-9 combines with J gene TRBJ2-5; D call uncertain. The germline CDR1 and CDR2 sequences are SEHNR and FQNEAQ (reference sequence). V was cut by 5 bases and J by 4 bases, with 17 bases left in between. The CDR3 loop spans 15 amino acids. CDR3 bases: TGTGCCAGCAGCCGTATAAGTGAGGTTGGAGAGACCCAGTACTTC. It codes for CASSRISEVGETQYF.

The chain couples TRBV30 to TRBJ1-1; D is uncertain. Germline V lookup: CDR1 GTSNPN, CDR2 SVGIG (reference sequence). Trimming cost V 2 bases and J 4 bases, with 8 bases left between them. The CDR3 covers 12 residues. The CDR3, as DNA: TGTGCCTGGAGTCGAATCCTCACTGAAGCTTTCTTT. This codes for CAWSRILTEAFF. The full variable domain, its missing parts supplied by reference TRBV30 and TRBJ1-1, is SQTIHQWPATLVQPVGSPLSLECTVEGTSNPNLYWYRQAAGRGLQLLFYSVGIGQISSEVPQNLSASRPQDRQFILSSKKLLLSDSGFYLCAWSRILTEAFFGQGTRLTVV.

The genes are TRBV28 and TRBJ2-7, with a weak D call TRBD2 (5 bases). Germline assignment: CDR1 MDHEN and CDR2 SYDVKM. The CDR3 totals 14 residues. Trimming shortened V by 4 bases and J by 3 bases, and 13 bases separated the two germline ends. CDR3 region: CASSSRTLNYEQYF. CDR3 bases: TGTGCCAGCAGTTCCCGGACTTTAAACTACGAGCAGTACTTC.

The chain uses TRBV4-3 and TRBJ1-3; TRBD1 matches at 7 bases. V shed 0 bases and J 2 bases; nucleotides not matched to a gene: 7. The CDR3 runs to 17 residues. Per the germline V gene, CDR1 is LGHNA and CDR2 is YSLEER. The CDR3 spells CASSQDSMGQTGNTIYF. The CDR3 DNA reads TGCGCCAGCAGCCAAGATTCGATGGGACAGACTGGAAACACCATATATTTT.

The chain joins TRBV18 to TRBJ1-2; D not resolved. Germline CDR1 reads KGHSH; CDR2 reads LQKENI. V was pared by 3 bases and J by 3 bases, with 11 bases between. The CDR3 runs 14 residues. CDR3 sequence reads: CASSPLPEDYGYTF. The CDR3 DNA is TGTGCCAGCTCACCTCTTCCAGAAGACTATGGCTACACCTTC.

The V call is TRBV5-6, the J call TRBJ1-2; TRBD1 agrees at 7 bases. CDR1 is SGHDT, CDR2 YYEEEE, per germline. With 4 bases clipped from V and 6 bases from J, the junction kept 6 bases outside the gene matches. This CDR3 region has 13 residues. The CDR3 protein is CASSPAGTDGYTF. The CDR3 nucleotides read TGTGCCAGCAGCCCCGCCGGGACAGATGGCTACACCTTC.

V gene TRBV27 combines with J gene TRBJ1-5; a possible D gene is TRBD1 (6 bases). This CDR3 contains 14 residues. V was trimmed by 4 bases and J by 2 bases, leaving 9 bases between them. Germline V gene data show CDR1 as MNHEY and CDR2 as SMNVEV (reference sequence). The CDR3 sequence is CASSSGAGNQPQHF. The CDR3 DNA reads as TGTGCCAGCAGTTCAGGGGCCGGCAATCAGCCCCAGCATTTT.

The CDR3 is CASSYPGGLAGGPREQFF. The CDR3 nucleotides read TGTGCCAGCAGCTATCCCGGCGGACTAGCGGGGGGGCCGCGTGAGCAGTTCTTC. The V and J genes are TRBV7-8 and TRBJ2-1, with TRBD2 matching over 15 bases. CDR3 size: 18 residues. Germline assignment: CDR1 SGHVS and CDR2 FQNEAQ. The ends lost 4 bases at V and 9 bases at J; junction bases unmatched: 13.

This chain connects TRBV19 to TRBJ2-1; D perhaps matches TRBD1 (6 bases). Between the trimmed V and J ends, which lost 9 bases and 4 bases, there was a span of 13 bases. Germline V lookup: CDR1 LNHDA, CDR2 SQIVND (reference sequence). CDR3 size: 13 residues. The CDR3 reads CASAQGLYNEQFF. Here the CDR3 DNA reads TGTGCCAGCGCACAGGGATTATACAATGAGCAGTTCTTC. Based on the CDR3 plus reference TRBV19 and TRBJ2-1, the full variable domain is DGGITQSPKYLFRKEGQNVTLSCEQNLNHDAMYWYRQDPGQGLRLIYYSQIVNDFQKGDIAEGYSVSREKKESFPLTVTSAQKNPTAFYLCASAQGLYNEQFFGPGTRLTVL.